This T cell receptor beta chain is from a study of T cells in localized non-small cell lung cancer (TCRdb year 2020). With regard to the full study: Comparing tumors with uninvolved tumor-adjacent lungs, the study looked at the T cell repertoires of hundreds of patients with early-stage NSCLC. The mean age of the NSCLC patients was less than 70 years, with 120 to 150 men and 95 to 110 women. All 240 or so NSCLC patients in the cohort were treatment-naive and had localized lung tumors that were resected. Summary of the overall study and its limitations: Because of the exploratory design, TCR variables were selected using unadjusted p-values without false-discovery rate correction. Multi-region tumor sequencing was not performed, so intratumor heterogeneity could not be excluded. Uninvolved tumor-adjacent lung showed the highest T cell clonality, higher than tumor, which suggests more focused antigenic responses in the adjacent lung. A median of roughly 58 of the top 100 tumor clones were detected in paired uninvolved adjacent lung, and approximately 28 of these tumor clones were also found among the top 100 clones of the paired uninvolved adjacent lung. Higher T cell density in blood was associated with longer overall survival, whereas higher clonality in adjacent lung was associated with shorter survival.

TCR beta CDR3 regions were sequenced from DNA using the immunoSEQ Assay. On the authors' methods: To compute T cell density, TCR beta template counts were normalized to usable DNA, which was estimated by amplifying housekeeping genes. Using the preseqR package, richness was estimated by extrapolating to 120,000 templates for tissue samples and 400,000 templates for PBMC samples. Clonality was taken to be one minus Pielou's evenness. To identify tissue-enriched TCRs, differential abundance testing was run on productive amino-acid clonotypes with a minimum total count of 5 and an alpha of 0.1. The Jaccard Index and the Morisita Overlap Index were used to measure how much the repertoires overlapped between compartments. GLIPH clustered TCR beta CDR3s with public tetramer-defined viral CDR3s; viral motifs required at least three viral sequences plus V-gene enrichment. The table was pulled from immuneACCESS by TCRdb, which kept in-frame rearrangements only. Such tables lose some clones; where checked, under half of the loss comes from unresolved V genes, and the rest has no known cause. Clone size and the V and J calls come from that table; the DNA yielded D and trimming. Counted in this sample were 45,000 to 65,000 clones; 60% to 85% of them appeared once. The ten largest make up roughly 4.9% of the sample.

At diagnosis, peripheral blood, uninvolved tumor-adjacent lung and tumor were collected and stored as a combination of fresh-frozen and FFPE material. Blood samples were analyzed as peripheral blood mononuclear cells for TCR repertoire profiling. Taken from cysteine to phenylalanine, the CDR3 has 16 residues. Here the CDR3 DNA is all that survives: 48 bases in frame from base 1. The germline V gene encodes CDR1 SGDLS and CDR2 YYNGEE. Relative to germline, V is 0 bases shorter and J is 0 bases shorter, with 12 bases between their ends. Comments on this clone: What antigen it recognizes has not been identified. Per-base qualities were not stored, and no clone one base away is much larger.

The receptor was derived from a woman aged 40-69 years with stage II lung adenocarcinoma. The sample in question was PBMCs, obtained before any cancer treatment. This chain is built from TRBV9 and TRBJ1-1, with TRBD1 perhaps the D gene, on 5 matching bases. The CDR3 sequence is CASSVASGLMNTEAFF. The sequence in DNA is TGTGCCAGCAGCGTAGCCTCGGGACTCATGAACACTGAAGCTTTCTTT.